The 16 T cell receptor beta chains reported below all come from one sample, sequenced in a study of T cell responses to AZD1222 COVID-19 vaccine. This table comes from immunoSEQ multiplex PCR, and its TCRdb copy is limited to in-frame clones, with some not included. The sample lists about 89,000 clones, 80% to 95% occurring once. The sequencing used peripheral blood, collected 28 days after the second AZD1222 dose. The receptor source for this set is an adult who received the AZD1222 COVID-19 vaccine.

The chain links TRBV5-1 to TRBJ2-2; 9 bases are shared with TRBD2. Trimming removed 0 bases from V and 3 bases from J; junction bases left unmatched: 6. Germline V lookup: CDR1 SGHRS, CDR2 YFSETQ. This CDR3 is built from 17 residues. For the CDR3, the DNA is TGCGCCAGCAGCTTGGATCCTAGCGGGGCCTACACCGGGGAGCTGTTTTTT. Translated, it gives CASSLDPSGAYTGELFF.

The chain carries TRBV19 and TRBJ2-3, with D tentatively TRBD1 (6 bases). CDR3 length: 14 amino acids. Per germline, CDR1 LNHDA and CDR2 SQIVND (reference sequence). V was trimmed by 10 bases and J by 0 bases, leaving 14 bases between them. In DNA form, the CDR3 reads TGTGCCACTAGGGGGTTGAGGAGCACAGATACGCAGTATTTT. This gives the protein CATRGLRSTDTQYF.

Concerning this clone: A read error may account for a junction end that differs from germline. The genes are TRBV7-7 and TRBJ2-3; no definite D call. The CDR3 spans 15 residues. The V gene's germline CDR1 is SSHAT and CDR2 FNYEAQ (reference sequence). CDR3 loop: CASSPLHSPGDTQYF. The CDR3 nucleotides read TGTGCTAGCAGCCCACTCCACTCCCCAGGAGATACGCAGTATTTT.

The chain links TRBV9 to TRBJ1-1; 8 bases align to TRBD1. The CDR3 spans 15 residues. CDR1 and CDR2 from the germline V gene are SGDLS and YYNGEE. The V gene end was trimmed by 4 bases and the J gene end by 5 bases; junction bases not matched to a gene: 10. CDR3 in DNA: TGTGCCAGCAGCCCCCGCCGAGACAGGGGAACTGAAGCTTTCTTT. Protein sequence: CASSPRRDRGTEAFF.

The chain joins TRBV11-2 to TRBJ2-1; 10 nucleotides agree with TRBD1. The CDR3 extends over 15 amino acids. From germline, CDR1 is SGHAT and CDR2 FQNNGV. V shed 8 bases and J 7 bases; nucleotides not matched to a gene: 11. CDR3 nucleotides: TGTGCCAGCTCGGCGGGGACAGGGGAGAGTAATGAGCAGTTCTTC. Amino acids: CASSAGTGESNEQFF.

The chain couples TRBV2 to TRBJ1-1; no definite D call. The germline V gene has CDR1 SNHLY and CDR2 FYNNEI. The CDR3 covers 13 residues. With 3 bases removed from V and 5 bases from J, the gap between germline ends came to 10 bases. DNA for the CDR3: TGTGCCAGCAGTGATAGGAGAGGGACTGAAGCTTTCTTT. This codes for CASSDRRGTEAFF.

CDR3 sequence: CASSQDPGQGGEKLFF. Here the CDR3 DNA reads TGCGCCAGCAGCCAAGATCCCGGACAGGGTGGTGAAAAACTGTTTTTT. This rearrangement joins TRBV4-1 to TRBJ1-4; 8 nucleotides match TRBD1. Germline-derived CDR1 and CDR2 are MGHRA and YSYEKL. The CDR3 is 16 amino acids. V shed 0 bases, J shed 7 bases, and the junction held 7 bases outside the gene matches.

The genes are TRBV12-5 and TRBJ2-3; 10 nucleotides align to TRBD2. After removal of 3 bases from V and 10 bases from J, the junction contained 1 base not matched to a gene. The germline V gene encodes CDR1 LGHNT and CDR2 FRNRAP. The CDR3 spans 12 residues. The CDR3 reads CASGLAGGAQYF. As DNA, the CDR3 is TGTGCTAGTGGTTTAGCGGGAGGGGCGCAGTATTTT.

The gene calls are TRBV5-1 and TRBJ2-7; 8 nucleotides line up with TRBD2. There are 15 residues in the CDR3. The V segment lost 4 bases and the J segment 4 bases; nucleotides outside the gene matches: 10. Germline V gene lookup returns CDR1 SGHRS and CDR2 YFSETQ. The CDR3 loop reads CASSTRAGVIYEQYF. In DNA, the CDR3 is TGCGCCAGCAGCACCCGAGCGGGGGTTATTTACGAGCAGTACTTC.

This rearrangement joins TRBV2 to TRBJ1-1; no clear D. V was cut by 4 bases and J by 1 base, with 4 bases left in between. The germline gives CDR1 SNHLY, CDR2 FYNNEI. The CDR3 extends over 12 amino acids. CDR3 DNA: TGTGCCAGCAGTGCGGGGAACACTGAAGCTTTCTTT. It is translated as CASSAGNTEAFF. Variable domain in full (rest from reference TRBV2 and TRBJ1-1): EPEVTQTPSHQVTQMGQEVILRCVPISNHLYFYWYRQILGQKVEFLVSFYNNEISEKSEIFDDQFSVERPDGSNFTLKIRSTKLEDSAMYFCASSAGNTEAFFGQGTRLTVV.

The chain joins TRBV6-5 to TRBJ1-1; 8 bases are shared with TRBD1. V was pared by 6 bases and J by 4 bases, with 7 bases of the junction left unmatched. Looked up from germline, CDR1 is MNHEY and CDR2 is SVGAGI. This CDR3 is built from 14 residues. CDR3 protein: CASRELQGGTEAFF. As DNA, the CDR3 is TGTGCCAGCAGGGAGCTACAGGGGGGCACTGAAGCTTTCTTT.

The V gene is TRBV6-5, the J gene TRBJ1-1; D is undetermined. This CDR3 region has 14 residues. Per germline, CDR1 MNHEY and CDR2 SVGAGI. The ends were cut back, 0 bases at V and 6 bases at J, with 11 bases in the middle. DNA of the CDR3: TGTGCCAGCAGTTACTCGACCCCAGCGTCTGAAGCTTTCTTT. As protein: CASSYSTPASEAFF.

The chain joins TRBV18 to TRBJ1-5, with TRBD1 identical over 8 bases. Germline CDR1 KGHSH, CDR2 LQKENI. The CDR3 spans 15 residues. V lost 3 bases, J lost 4 bases, and 5 bases stayed unmatched. The CDR3 nucleotides read TGTGCCAGCTCACCCCAGACAGGGGCAAATCAGCCCCAGCATTTT. It is translated as CASSPQTGANQPQHF.

V gene TRBV6-1 combines with J gene TRBJ2-2; TRBD2 matches 11 bases. With V trimmed by 4 bases and J by 6 bases, 7 bases remained unmatched. The CDR3 has 16 residues. Germline CDR1 reads MNHNS; CDR2 reads SASEGT. The CDR3 spells CASSVLASGGPGELFF. DNA for the CDR3: TGTGCCAGCAGTGTCTTGGCTAGCGGGGGGCCCGGGGAGCTGTTTTTT.

This chain uses TRBV18 with TRBJ2-7; maybe TRBD1 (6 bases). V shed 1 base and J shed 2 bases, with 6 bases lying between them. CDR1 is KGHSH, CDR2 LQKENI, per germline. The CDR3 contains 13 residues. Here the CDR3 DNA reads TGTGCCAGCTCACCACAGGGGGCCTACGAGCAGTACTTC. Residues: CASSPQGAYEQYF.

J is TRBJ1-2 and V is TRBV28; D call uncertain. With 6 bases removed from V and 0 bases from J, the gap between germline ends came to 8 bases. The CDR3 is 13 residues long. CDR1 MDHEN and CDR2 SYDVKM come from the germline V gene. The CDR3 nucleotides read TGTGCCAGCAGACAGACAACTAACTATGGCTACACCTTC. Its translation: CASRQTTNYGYTF.